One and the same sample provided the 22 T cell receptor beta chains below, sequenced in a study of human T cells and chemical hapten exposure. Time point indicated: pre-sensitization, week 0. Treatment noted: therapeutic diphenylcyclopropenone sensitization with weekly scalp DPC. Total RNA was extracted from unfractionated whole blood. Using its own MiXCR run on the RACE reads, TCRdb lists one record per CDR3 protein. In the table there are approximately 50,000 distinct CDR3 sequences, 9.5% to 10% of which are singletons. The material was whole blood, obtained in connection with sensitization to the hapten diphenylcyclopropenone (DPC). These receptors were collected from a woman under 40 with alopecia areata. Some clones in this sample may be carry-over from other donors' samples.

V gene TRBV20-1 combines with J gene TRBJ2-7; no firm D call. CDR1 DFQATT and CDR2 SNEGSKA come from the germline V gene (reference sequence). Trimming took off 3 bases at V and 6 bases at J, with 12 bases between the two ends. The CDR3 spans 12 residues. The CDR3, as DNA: TGCAGTGCTAGTGGGGTAGCAAGCGAGCAGTACTTC. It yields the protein CSASGVASEQYF.

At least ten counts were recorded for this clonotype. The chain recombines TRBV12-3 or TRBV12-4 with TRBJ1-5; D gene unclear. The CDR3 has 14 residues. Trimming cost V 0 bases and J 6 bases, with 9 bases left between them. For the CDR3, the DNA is TGTGCCAGCAGTTTAGCCCTCGTGGGTCAGCCCCAGCATTTT. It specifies CASSLALVGQPQHF.

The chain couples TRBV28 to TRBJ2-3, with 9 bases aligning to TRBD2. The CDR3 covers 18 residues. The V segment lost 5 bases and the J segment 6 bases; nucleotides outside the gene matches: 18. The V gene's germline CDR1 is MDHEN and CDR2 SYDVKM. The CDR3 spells CASSMTNPPRGGPDTQYF. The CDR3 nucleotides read TGTGCCAGCAGTATGACTAACCCCCCGCGGGGGGGCCCCGATACGCAGTATTTT. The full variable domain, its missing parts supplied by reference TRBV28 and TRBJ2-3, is DVKVTQSSRYLVKRTGEKVFLECVQDMDHENMFWYRQDPGLGLRLIYFSYDVKMKEKGDIPEGYSVSREKKERFSLILESASTNQTSMYLCASSMTNPPRGGPDTQYFGPGTRLTVL.

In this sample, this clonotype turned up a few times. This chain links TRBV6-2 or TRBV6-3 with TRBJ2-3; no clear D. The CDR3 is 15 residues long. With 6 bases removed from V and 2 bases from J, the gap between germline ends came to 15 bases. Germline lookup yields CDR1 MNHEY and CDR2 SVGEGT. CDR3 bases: TGTGCCAGCAGCCCCGGATCCTGGACCACAGATACGCAGTATTTT. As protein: CASSPGSWTTDTQYF.

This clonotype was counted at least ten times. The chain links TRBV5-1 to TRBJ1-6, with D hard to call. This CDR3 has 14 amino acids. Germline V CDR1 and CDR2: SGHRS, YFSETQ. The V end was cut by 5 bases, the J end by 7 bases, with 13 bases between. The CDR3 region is CASRFGQQNSPLHF. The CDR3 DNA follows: TGCGCCAGCAGGTTCGGTCAGCAAAATTCACCCCTCCACTTT.

The CDR3 DNA sequence: TGTGCCAGCAGGCAGGCAGGGAAGCTGAGTGGCTACACCTTC. Amino acid sequence: CASRQAGKLSGYTF. This chain uses TRBV6-6 with TRBJ1-2, with D possibly TRBD1 on 5 matching bases. Trimming pared 6 bases from V and 7 bases from J, leaving 18 bases between. The CDR3 contains 14 residues. Germline values: CDR1 MNHNY, CDR2 SVGAGI (reference sequence).

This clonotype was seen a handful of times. The CDR3 is CASRPDRVQETQYF. For the CDR3, the DNA is TGTGCCAGCAGACCGGACAGGGTACAAGAGACCCAGTACTTC. The rearrangement joins TRBV28 to TRBJ2-5; 8 nucleotides agree with TRBD1. This CDR3 is built from 14 residues. Germline lookup yields CDR1 MDHEN and CDR2 SYDVKM. V shed 6 bases and J 2 bases; nucleotides not matched to a gene: 5.

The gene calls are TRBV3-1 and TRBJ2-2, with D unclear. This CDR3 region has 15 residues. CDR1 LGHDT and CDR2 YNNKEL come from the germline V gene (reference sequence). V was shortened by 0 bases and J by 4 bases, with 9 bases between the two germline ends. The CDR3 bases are TGTGCCAGCAGCCAAGAGGGTTCGGGCACCGGGGAGCTGTTTTTT. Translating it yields CASSQEGSGTGELFF.

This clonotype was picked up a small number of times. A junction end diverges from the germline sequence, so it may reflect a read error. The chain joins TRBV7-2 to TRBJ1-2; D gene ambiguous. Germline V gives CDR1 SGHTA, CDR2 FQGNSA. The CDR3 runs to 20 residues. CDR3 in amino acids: CASSPPGPAPRSRPNYRYTF. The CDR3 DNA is TGTGCCAGCAGCCCGCCCGGACCAGCTCCTAGATCTCGACCAAACTATCGCTACACCTTC. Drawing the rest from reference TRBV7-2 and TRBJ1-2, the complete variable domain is GAGVSQSPSNKVTEKGKDVELRCDPISGHTALYWYRQSLGQGLEFLIYFQGNSAPDKSGLPSDRFSAERTGGSVSTLTIQRTQQEDSAVYLCASSPPGPAPRSRPNYRYTFGSGTRLTVV.

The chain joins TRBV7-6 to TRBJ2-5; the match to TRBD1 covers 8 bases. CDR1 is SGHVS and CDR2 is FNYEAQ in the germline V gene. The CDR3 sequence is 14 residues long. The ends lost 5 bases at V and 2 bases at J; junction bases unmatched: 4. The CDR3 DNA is TGTGCCAGCAGCACCGGACAGGGACAAGAGACCCAGTACTTC. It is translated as CASSTGQGQETQYF. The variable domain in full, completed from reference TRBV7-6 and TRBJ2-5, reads GAGVSQSPRYKVTKRGQDVALRCDPISGHVSLYWYRQALGQGPEFLTYFNYEAQQDKSGLPNDRFSAERPEGSISTLTIQRTEQRDSAMYRCASSTGQGQETQYFGPGTRLLVL.

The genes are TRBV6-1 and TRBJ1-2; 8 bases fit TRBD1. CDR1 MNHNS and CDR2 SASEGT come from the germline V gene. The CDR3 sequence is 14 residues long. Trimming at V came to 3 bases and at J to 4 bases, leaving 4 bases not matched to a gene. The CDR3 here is CASSESGQGYGYTF. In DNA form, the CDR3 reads TGTGCCAGCAGTGAGAGTGGACAGGGCTATGGCTACACCTTC.

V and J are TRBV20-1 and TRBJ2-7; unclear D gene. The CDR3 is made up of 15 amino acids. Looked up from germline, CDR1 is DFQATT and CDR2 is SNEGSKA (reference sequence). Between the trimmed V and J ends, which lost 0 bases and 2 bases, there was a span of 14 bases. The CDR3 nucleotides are TGCAGTGCTAGAGACCCGAAGTACCCTCCCTACGAGCAGTACTTC. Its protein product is CSARDPKYPPYEQYF.

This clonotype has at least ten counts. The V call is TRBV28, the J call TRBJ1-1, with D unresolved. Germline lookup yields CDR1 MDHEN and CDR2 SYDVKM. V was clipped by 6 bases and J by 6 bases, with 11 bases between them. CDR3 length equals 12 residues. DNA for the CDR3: TGTGCCAGCAGCCGGCCCCCTGCTGAAGCTTTCTTT. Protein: CASSRPPAEAFF.

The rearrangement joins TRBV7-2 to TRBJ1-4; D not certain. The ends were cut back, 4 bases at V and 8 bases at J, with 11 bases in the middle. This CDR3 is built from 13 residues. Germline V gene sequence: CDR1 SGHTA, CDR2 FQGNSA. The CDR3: CASSSSNQEKLFF. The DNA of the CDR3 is TGTGCCAGCAGCTCTTCAAATCAGGAAAAACTGTTTTTT.

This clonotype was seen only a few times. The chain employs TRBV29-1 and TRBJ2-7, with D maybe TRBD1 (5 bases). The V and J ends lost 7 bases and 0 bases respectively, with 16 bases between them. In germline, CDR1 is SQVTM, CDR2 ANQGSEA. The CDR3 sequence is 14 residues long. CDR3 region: CSASQDKNSYEQYF. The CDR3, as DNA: TGCAGCGCCTCCCAGGACAAAAACTCCTACGAGCAGTACTTC.

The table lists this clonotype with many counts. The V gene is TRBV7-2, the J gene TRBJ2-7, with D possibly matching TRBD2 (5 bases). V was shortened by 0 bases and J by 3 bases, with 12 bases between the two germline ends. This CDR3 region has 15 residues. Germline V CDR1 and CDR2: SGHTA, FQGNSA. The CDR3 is CASSLAPGSDYEQYF. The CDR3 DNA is TGTGCCAGCAGCTTAGCTCCGGGGTCGGACTACGAGCAGTACTTC.

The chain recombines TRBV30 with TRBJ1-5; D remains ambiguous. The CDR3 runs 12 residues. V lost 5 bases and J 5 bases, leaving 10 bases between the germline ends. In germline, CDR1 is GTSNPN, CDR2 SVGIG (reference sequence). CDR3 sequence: CAWGQSHQPQHF. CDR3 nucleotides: TGTGCCTGGGGGCAGTCTCATCAGCCCCAGCATTTT.

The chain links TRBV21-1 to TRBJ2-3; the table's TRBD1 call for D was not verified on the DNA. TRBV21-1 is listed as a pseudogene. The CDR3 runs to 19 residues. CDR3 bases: TGTGCCAGCAGCAAAGTGTATAGGGGAAGTTGCCCTAGCACAGATACGCAGTATTTT. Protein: CASSKVYRGSCPSTDTQYF.

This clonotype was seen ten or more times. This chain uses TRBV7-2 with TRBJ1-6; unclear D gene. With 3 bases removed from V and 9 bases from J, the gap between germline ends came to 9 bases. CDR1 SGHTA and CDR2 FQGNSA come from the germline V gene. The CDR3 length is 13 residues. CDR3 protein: CASSFVGGSPLHF. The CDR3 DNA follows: TGTGCCAGCAGCTTTGTGGGAGGTTCACCCCTCCACTTT.

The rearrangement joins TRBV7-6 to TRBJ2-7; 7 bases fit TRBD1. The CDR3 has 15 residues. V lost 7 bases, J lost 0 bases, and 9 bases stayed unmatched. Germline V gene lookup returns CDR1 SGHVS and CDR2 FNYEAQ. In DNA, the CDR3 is TGTGCCAGCACAATTTCAGGGGGACCCTCCTACGAGCAGTACTTC. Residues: CASTISGGPSYEQYF.

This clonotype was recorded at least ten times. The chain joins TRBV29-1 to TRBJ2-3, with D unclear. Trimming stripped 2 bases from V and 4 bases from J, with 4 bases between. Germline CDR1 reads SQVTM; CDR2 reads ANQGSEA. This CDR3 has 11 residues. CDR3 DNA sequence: TGCAGCGTTGAAAGGCCAGATACGCAGTATTTT. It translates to CSVERPDTQYF.

For the CDR3, the DNA is TGTGCCACCAGTGCCGGACTAGCGGGGGACACAGATACGCAGTATTTT. This sequence encodes CATSAGLAGDTDTQYF. This chain uses TRBV24-1 with TRBJ2-3; 13 bases line up with TRBD2. The CDR3 covers 16 residues. Trimming at V came to 5 bases and at J to 2 bases, leaving 3 bases not matched to a gene. Germline V CDR1 and CDR2: KGHDR, SFDVKD.